One sample yielded the 3 T cell receptor beta chains listed below, sequenced in a study of human T cells and chemical hapten exposure. The time point is: patch test 3, about 24 weeks after DPC sensitization. Treatment noted: therapeutic diphenylcyclopropenone sensitization with weekly scalp DPC. TCRdb reprocessed the RACE reads with MiXCR, giving one entry per CDR3 protein. The sample contains approximately 97,000 distinct CDR3 sequences, 27% of which appear only once. This specimen consisted of whole blood, obtained in connection with sensitization to the hapten diphenylcyclopropenone (DPC). The receptors come from a man aged 35 to 55 with alopecia areata. Some clones in this sample may be carry-over from other donors' samples.

This clonotype was detected once. The rearrangement joins TRBV12-3 or TRBV12-4 to TRBJ1-4; unclear D gene. The CDR3 contains 14 residues. V lost 5 bases and J 4 bases, leaving 11 bases between the germline ends. The DNA for the CDR3 is TGTGCCAGCAGTAAAGAGTTGATTAATGAAAAACTGTTTTTT. Residues: CASSKELINEKLFF.

In this sample, this clonotype turned up a few times. The V and J genes are TRBV7-7 and TRBJ1-6; D is possibly TRBD1 (5 bases). The CDR3 has 13 residues. V was clipped by 3 bases and J by 7 bases, with 7 bases between them. Germline CDR1 SSHAT, CDR2 FNYEAQ (reference sequence). The CDR3 DNA reads as TGTGCCAGCAGCTTGGGGCCCAATTCACCCCTCCACTTT. As protein: CASSLGPNSPLHF.

The V and J genes are TRBV6-1 and TRBJ2-7; the D call may be TRBD1 or TRBD2 (5 bases each). There are 13 residues in the CDR3. Germline assignment: CDR1 MNHNS and CDR2 SASEGT. V was trimmed by 1 base and J by 9 bases, leaving 13 bases between them. The CDR3 DNA reads as TGTGCCAGCAGTGAAGGTTTCGCTGGGGGGCAGTACTTC. It codes for CASSEGFAGGQYF.